This T cell receptor (beta chain) was observed in a study of T cell repertoires in cytomegalovirus infection. Study-wide findings and caveats: Public TCR beta family frequency separated CMV-and-HLA carriers, including in an independent cohort.

As concerns this clonotype: Its antigen is not known. The conserved closing phenylalanine or tryptophan is absent in this CDR3, likely reflecting a read error.

The V end lost 0 bases, the J end lost 0 bases, and 10 bases lay between the germline ends. The germline CDR1 and CDR2 sequences are MNHEY and SVGAGI. The CDR3 contains 16 residues. A single record per CDR3 protein comes from TCRdb applying MiXCR to the reads. In the table there are about 830,000 distinct CDR3 sequences, 30% to 35% of which are singletons. The sample here was cultured CD8+ T cells from PBMCs, taken from culture after CMV antigen stimulation. This chain connects TRBV6-5 to TRBJ2-3; D may be TRBD1 or TRBD2 (5 bases each). The TCR originated in a human donor in good health (CMV status not recorded). Some clones in this sample may be carry-over from other donors' samples. The CDR3 DNA follows: TGTGCCAGCAGTTACTCTATATGGGACAGCACAGATACGCAGTATTTA. Its translation: CASSYSIWDSTDTQYL.